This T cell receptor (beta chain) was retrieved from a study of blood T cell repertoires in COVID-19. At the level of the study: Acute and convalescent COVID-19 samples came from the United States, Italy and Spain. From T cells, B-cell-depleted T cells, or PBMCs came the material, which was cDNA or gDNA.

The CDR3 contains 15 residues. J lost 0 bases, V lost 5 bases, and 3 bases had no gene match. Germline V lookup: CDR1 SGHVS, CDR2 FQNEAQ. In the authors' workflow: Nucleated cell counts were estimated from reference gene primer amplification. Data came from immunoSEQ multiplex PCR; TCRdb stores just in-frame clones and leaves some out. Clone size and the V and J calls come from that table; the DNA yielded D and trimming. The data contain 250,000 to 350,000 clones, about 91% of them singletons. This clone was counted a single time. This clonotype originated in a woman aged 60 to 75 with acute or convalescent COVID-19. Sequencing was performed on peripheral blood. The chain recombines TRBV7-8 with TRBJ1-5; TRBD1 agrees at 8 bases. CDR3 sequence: CASSKTGASNQPQHF. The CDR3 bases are TGTGCCAGCAGCAAGACAGGGGCTAGCAATCAGCCCCAGCATTTT.